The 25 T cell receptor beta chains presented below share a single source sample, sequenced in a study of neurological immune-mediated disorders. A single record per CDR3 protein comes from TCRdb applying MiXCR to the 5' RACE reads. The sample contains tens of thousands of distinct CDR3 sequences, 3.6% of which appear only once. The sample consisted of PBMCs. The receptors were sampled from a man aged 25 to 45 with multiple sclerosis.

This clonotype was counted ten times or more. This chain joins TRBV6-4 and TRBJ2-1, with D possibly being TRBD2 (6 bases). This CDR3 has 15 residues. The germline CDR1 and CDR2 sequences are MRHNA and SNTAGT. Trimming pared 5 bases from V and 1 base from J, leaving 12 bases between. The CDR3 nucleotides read TGTGCCAGCAGTCCCGGGAGCCTTTCCTACAATGAGCAGTTCTTC. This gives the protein CASSPGSLSYNEQFF.

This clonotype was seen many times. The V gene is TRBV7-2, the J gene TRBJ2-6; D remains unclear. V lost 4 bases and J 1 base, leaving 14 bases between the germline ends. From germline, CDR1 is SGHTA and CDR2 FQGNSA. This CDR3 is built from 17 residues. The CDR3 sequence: CASSSLMIPSGANVLTF. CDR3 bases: TGTGCCAGCAGCTCCTTAATGATTCCGTCTGGGGCCAACGTCCTGACTTTC.

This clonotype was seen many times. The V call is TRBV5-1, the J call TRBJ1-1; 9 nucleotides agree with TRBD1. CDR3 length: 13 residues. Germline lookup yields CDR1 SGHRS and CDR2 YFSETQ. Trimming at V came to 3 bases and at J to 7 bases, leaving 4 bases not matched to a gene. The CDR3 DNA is TGCGCCAGCAGCTCACAGGGGGCTGTTGAAGCTTTCTTT. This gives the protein CASSSQGAVEAFF.

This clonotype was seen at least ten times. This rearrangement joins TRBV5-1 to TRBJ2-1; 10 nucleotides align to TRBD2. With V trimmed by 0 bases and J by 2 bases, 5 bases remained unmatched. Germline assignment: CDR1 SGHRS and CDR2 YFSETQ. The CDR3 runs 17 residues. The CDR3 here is CASSLVASGGPYNEQFF. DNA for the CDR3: TGCGCCAGCAGCTTGGTGGCTAGCGGGGGACCCTACAATGAGCAGTTCTTC.

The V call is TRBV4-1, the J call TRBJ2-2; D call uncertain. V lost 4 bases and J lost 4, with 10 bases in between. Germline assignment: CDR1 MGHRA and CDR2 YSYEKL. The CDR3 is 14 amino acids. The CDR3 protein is CASSPLKGTGELFF. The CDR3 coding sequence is TGCGCCAGCAGCCCGTTAAAGGGCACCGGGGAGCTGTTTTTT.

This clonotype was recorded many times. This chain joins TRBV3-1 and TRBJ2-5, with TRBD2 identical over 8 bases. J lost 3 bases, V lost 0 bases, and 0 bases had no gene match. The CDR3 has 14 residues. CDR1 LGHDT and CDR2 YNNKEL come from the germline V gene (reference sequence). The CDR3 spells CASSQEAGEETQYF. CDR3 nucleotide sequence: TGTGCCAGCAGCCAAGAAGCGGGAGAAGAGACCCAGTACTTC.

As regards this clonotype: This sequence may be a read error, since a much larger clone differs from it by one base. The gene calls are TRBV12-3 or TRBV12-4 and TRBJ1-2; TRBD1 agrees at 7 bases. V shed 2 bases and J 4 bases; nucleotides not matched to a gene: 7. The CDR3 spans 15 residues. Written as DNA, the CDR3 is TGTGCCAGCAGTTTAAGGGGGCGTAAGTCCTATGGCTACACCTTC. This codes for CASSLRGRKSYGYTF.

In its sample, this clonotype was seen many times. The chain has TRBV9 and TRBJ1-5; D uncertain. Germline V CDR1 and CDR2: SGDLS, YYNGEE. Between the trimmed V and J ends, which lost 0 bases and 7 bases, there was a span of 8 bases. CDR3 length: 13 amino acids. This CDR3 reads CASSVDLGQPQHF. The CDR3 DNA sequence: TGTGCCAGCAGCGTAGATTTAGGACAGCCCCAGCATTTT.

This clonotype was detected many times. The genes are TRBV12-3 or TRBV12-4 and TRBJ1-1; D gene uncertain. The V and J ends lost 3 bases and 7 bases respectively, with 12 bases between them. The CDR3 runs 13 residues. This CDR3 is CASSFPDGFEAFF. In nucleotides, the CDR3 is TGTGCCAGCAGTTTCCCCGACGGATTTGAAGCTTTCTTT.

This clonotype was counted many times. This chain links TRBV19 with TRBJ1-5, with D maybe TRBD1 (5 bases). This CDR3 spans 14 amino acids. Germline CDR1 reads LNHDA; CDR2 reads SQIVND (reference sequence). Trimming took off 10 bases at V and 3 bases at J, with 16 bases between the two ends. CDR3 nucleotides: TGTGCCACCGGGGCGAGGGACTACAATCAGCCCCAGCATTTT. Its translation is CATGARDYNQPQHF.

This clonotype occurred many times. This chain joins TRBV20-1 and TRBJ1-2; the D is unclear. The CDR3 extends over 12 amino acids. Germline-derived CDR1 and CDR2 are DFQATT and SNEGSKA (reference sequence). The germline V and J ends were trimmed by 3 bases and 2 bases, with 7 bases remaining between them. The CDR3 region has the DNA TGCAGTGCTAGCCGCCCAAACTATGGCTACACCTTC. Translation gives CSASRPNYGYTF.

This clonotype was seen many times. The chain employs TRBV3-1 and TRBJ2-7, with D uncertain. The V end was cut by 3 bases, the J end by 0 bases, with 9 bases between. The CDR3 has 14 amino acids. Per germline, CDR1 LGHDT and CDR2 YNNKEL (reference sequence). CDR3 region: CASSQGSFSYEQYF. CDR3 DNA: TGTGCCAGCAGCCAGGGGTCCTTCTCCTACGAGCAGTACTTC.

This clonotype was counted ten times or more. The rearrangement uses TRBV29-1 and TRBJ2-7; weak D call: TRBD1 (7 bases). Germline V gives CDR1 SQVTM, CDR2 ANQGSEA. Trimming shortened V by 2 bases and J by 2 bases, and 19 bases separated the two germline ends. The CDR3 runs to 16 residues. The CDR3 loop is CSVENPTRQGTYEQYF. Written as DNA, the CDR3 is TGCAGCGTTGAAAATCCGACTAGACAGGGAACCTACGAGCAGTACTTC.

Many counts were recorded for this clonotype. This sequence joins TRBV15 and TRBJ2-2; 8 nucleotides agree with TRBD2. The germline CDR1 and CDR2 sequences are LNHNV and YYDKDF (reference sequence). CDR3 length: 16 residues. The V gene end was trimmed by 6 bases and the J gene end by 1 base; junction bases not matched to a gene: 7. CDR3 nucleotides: TGTGCCACCAGTGAGGGGCTAGCGGGGAACACCGGGGAGCTGTTTTTT. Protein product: CATSEGLAGNTGELFF.

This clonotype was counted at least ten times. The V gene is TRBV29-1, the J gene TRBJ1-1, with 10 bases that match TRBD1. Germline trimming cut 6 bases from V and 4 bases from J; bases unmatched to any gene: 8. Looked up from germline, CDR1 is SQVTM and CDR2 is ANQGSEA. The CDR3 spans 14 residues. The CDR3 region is CSVWGGQGTTEAFF. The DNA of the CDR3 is TGCAGCGTCTGGGGGGGACAGGGGACCACTGAAGCTTTCTTT. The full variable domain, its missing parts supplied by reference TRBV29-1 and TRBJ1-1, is SAVISQKPSRDICQRGTSLTIQCQVDSQVTMMFWYRQQPGQSLTLIATANQGSEATYESGFVIDKFPISRPNLTFSTLTVSNMSPEDSSIYLCSVWGGQGTTEAFFGQGTRLTVV.

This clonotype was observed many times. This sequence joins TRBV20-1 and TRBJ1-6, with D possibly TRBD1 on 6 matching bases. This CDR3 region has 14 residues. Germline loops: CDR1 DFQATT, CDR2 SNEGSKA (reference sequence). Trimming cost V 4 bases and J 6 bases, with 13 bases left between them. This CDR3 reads CSATPTGLNSPLHF. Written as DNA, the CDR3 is TGCAGTGCTACCCCGACAGGACTTAATTCACCCCTCCACTTT.

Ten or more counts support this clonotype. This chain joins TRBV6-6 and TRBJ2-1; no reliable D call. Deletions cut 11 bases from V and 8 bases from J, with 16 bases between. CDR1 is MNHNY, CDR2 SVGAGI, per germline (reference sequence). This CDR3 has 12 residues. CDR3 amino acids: CASSDFRDEQFF. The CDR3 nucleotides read TGTGCCTCCTCGGATTTTAGGGATGAGCAGTTCTTC.

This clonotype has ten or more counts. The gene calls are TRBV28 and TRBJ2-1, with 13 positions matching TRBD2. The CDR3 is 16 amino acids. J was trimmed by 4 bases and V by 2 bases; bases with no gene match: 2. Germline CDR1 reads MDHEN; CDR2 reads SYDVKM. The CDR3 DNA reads TGTGCCAGCAGTTTACAACTAGCGGGGGGGTACAATGAGCAGTTCTTC. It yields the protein CASSLQLAGGYNEQFF.

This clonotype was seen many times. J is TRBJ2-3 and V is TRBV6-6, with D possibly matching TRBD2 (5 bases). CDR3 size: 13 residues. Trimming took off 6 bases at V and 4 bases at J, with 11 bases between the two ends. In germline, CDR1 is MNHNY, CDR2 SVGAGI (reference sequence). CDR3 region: CASSPGVPDTQYF. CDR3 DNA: TGTGCCAGCAGCCCCGGGGTCCCAGATACGCAGTATTTT.

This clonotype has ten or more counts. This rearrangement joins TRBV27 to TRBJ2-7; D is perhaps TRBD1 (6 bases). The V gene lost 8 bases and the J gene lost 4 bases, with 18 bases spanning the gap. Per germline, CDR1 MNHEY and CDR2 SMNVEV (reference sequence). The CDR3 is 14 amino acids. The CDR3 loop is CASSKGHDIYEQYF. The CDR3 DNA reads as TGTGCCAGCTCGAAGGGACATGATATTTACGAGCAGTACTTC.

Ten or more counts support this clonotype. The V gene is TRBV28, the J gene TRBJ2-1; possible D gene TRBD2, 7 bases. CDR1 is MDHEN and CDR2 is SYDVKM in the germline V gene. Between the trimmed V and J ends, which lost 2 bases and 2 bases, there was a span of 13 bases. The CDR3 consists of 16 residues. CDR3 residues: CASSLEGGGTYNEQFF. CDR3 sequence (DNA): TGTGCCAGCAGTTTAGAGGGGGGAGGGACCTACAATGAGCAGTTCTTC. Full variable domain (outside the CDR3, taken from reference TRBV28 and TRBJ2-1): DVKVTQSSRYLVKRTGEKVFLECVQDMDHENMFWYRQDPGLGLRLIYFSYDVKMKEKGDIPEGYSVSREKKERFSLILESASTNQTSMYLCASSLEGGGTYNEQFFGPGTRLTVL.

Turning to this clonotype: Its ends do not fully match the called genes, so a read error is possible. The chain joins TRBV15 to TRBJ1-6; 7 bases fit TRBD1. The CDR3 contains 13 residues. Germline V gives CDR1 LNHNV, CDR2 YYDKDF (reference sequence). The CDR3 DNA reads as TGTGCCACCAGCAGGACAGGGAGTTCACCCCTCAACTTT. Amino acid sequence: CATSRTGSSPLNF.

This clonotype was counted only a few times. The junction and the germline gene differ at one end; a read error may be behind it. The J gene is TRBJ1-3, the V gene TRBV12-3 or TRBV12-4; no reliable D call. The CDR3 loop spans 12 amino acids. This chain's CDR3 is CASSLSGKTIYF. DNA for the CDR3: TGTGCCAGCAGCCTCTCTGGAAAAACCATATATTTT.

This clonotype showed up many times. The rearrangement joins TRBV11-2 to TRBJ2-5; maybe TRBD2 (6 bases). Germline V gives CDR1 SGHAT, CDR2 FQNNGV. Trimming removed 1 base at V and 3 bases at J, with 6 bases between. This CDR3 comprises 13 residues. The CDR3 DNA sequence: TGTGCCAGCAGCTTAGGACTAGAAGAGACCCAGTACTTC. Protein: CASSLGLEETQYF.

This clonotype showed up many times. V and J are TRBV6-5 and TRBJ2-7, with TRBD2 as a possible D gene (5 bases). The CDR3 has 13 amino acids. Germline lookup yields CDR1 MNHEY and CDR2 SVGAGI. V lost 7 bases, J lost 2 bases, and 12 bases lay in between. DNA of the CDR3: TGTGCCAGCACCGTGGACGGGACCTACGAGCAGTACTTC. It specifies CASTVDGTYEQYF.